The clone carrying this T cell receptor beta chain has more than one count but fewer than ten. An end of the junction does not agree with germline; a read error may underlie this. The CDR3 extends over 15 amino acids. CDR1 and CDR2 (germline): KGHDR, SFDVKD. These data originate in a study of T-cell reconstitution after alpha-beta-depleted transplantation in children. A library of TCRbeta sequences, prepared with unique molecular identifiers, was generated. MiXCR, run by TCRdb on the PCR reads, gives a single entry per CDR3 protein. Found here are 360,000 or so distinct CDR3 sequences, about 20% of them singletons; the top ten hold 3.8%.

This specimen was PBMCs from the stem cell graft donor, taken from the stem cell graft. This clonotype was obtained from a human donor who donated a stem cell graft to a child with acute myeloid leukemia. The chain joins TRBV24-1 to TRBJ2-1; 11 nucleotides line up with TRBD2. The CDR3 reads CATSDNDLATSGSTF. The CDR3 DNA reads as TGTGCCACCAGTGACAATGATCTGGCTACTAGCGGGAGTACGTTC.